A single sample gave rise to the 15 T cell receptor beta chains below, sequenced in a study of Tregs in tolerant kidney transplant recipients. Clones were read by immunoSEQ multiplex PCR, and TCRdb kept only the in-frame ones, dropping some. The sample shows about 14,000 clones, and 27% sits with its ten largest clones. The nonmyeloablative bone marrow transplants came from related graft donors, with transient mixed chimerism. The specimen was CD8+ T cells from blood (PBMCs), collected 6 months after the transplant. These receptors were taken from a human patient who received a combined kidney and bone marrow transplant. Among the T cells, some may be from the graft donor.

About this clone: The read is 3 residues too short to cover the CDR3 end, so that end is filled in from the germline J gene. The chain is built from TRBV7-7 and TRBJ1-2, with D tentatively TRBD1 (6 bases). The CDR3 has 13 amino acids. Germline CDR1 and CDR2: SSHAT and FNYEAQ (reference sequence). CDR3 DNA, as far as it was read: TGTGCCAGCAGCCCCTACAAGGGGGACGAC. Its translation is CASSPYKGDD. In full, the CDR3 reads CASSPYKGDDYTF.

CDR3 DNA (partial): TGTGCCAGCAGCTTGGGCGGGGGGGCCTTTGATACG. Translated, it gives CASSLGGGAFDT. The CDR3, in full, reads CASSLGGGAFDTQYF. The V call is TRBV7-6, the J call TRBJ2-3; 9 bases are a match to TRBD2. The missing CDR3 end, 3 residues past where the read stops, is filled in from the germline J gene. Germline-derived CDR1 and CDR2 are SGHVS and FNYEAQ. This CDR3 has 15 residues. The ends lost 3 bases at V and 6 bases at J; junction bases unmatched: 7.

The CDR3 here is CASSPRGESSEAFF. CDR3 DNA (partial): TGTGCCAGCAGCCCCCGGGGGGAATCTTCTGAA. This chain joins TRBV13 and TRBJ1-1, with a possible D match to TRBD1 (5 bases). The read comes to an end 3 residues before the CDR3 does, leaving the germline J gene to fill in the end. The CDR3 sequence is 14 residues long. Deletions cut 5 bases from V and 6 bases from J, with 16 bases between. Germline-derived CDR1 and CDR2 are PRHDT and FYEKMQ (reference sequence).

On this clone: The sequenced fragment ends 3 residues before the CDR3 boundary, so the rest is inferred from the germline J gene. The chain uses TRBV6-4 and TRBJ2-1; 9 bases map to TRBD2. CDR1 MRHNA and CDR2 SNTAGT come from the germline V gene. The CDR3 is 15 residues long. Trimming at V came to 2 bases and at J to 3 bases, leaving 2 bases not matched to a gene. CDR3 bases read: TGTGCCAGCAGTGACGGAGCGGGAGGCTACAATGAG. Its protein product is CASSDGAGGYNE. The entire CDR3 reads CASSDGAGGYNEQFF.

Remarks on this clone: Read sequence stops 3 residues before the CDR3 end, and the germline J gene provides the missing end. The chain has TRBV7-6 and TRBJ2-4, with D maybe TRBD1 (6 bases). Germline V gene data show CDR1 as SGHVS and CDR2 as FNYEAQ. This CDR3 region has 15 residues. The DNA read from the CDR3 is TGTGCCAGCAGCTTAGGGCAGGCAGGGGTCTATGGT. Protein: CASSLGQAGVYG. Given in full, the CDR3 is CASSLGQAGVYGQYF.

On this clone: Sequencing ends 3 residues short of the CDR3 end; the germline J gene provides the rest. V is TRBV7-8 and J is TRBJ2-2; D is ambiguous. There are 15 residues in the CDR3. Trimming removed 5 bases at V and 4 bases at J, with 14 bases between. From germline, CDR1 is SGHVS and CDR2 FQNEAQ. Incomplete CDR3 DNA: TGTGCCAGCAGCCCCACCGTCCCGGGCACCGGGGAG. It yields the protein CASSPTVPGTGE. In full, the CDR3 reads CASSPTVPGTGELFF.

The CDR3 bases that were read are TGCAGCGTTCCCGGGACAGGGGGCTACGAG. It specifies CSVPGTGGYE. The whole CDR3 sequence is CSVPGTGGYEQYF. The V gene is TRBV29-1, the J gene TRBJ2-7, with 11 nucleotides matching TRBD1. The read terminates 3 residues ahead of where the CDR3 ends, so the germline J gene completes it. Germline V CDR1 and CDR2: SQVTM, ANQGSEA. The CDR3 length is 13 residues. With 5 bases clipped from V and 3 bases from J, the junction kept 3 bases outside the gene matches.

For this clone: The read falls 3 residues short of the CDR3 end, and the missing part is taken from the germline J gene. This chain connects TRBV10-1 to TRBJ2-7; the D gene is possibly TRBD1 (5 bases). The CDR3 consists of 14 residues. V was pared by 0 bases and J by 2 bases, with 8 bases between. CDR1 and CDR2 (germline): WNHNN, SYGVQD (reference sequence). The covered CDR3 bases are TGCGCCAGCAGTGAGTCAGAAGGGGCCTACGAG. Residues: CASSESEGAYE. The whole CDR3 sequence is CASSESEGAYEQYF.

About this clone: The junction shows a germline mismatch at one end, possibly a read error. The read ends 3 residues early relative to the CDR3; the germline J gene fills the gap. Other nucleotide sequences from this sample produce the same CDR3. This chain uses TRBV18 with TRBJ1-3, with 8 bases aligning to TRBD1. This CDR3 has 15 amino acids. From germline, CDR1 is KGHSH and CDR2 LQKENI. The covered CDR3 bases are TGTGCCAGCTCCGTCGACAGGGGACGAGGAAACACA. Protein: CASSVDRGRGNT. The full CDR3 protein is CASSVDRGRGNTIYF.

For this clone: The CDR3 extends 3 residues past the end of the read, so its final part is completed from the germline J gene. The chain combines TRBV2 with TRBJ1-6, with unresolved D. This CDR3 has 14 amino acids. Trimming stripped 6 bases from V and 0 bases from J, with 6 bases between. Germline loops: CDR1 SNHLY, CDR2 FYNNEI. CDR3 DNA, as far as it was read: TGTGCCAGCAGAACAGCCTCCTATAATTCACCC. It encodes CASRTASYNSP. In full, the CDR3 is CASRTASYNSPLHF.

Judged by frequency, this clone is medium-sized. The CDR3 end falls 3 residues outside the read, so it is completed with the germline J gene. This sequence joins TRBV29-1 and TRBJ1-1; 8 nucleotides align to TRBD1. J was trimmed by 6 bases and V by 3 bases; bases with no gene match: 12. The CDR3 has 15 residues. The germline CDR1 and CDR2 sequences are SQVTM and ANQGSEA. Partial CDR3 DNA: TGCAGCGTTGACCCGGGACAGGAGGCGCACCCTGAA. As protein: CSVDPGQEAHPE. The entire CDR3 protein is CSVDPGQEAHPEAFF.

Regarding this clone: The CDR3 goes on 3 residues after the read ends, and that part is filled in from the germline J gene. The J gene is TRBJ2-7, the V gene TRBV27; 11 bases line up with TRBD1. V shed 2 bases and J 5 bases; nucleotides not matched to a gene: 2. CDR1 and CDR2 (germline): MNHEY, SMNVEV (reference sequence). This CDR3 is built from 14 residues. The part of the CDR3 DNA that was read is TGTGCCAGCAGTTTAGGGACAGGGGGTCACGAG. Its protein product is CASSLGTGGHE. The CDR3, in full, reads CASSLGTGGHEQYF.

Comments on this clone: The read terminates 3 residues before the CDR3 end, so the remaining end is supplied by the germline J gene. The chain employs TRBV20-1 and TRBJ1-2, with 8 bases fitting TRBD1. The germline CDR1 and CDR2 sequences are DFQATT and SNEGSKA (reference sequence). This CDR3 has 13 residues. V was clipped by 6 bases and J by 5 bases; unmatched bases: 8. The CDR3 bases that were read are TGCAGTGCGCCAGGGGGCGCGCCTTATGGC. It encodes CSAPGGAPYG. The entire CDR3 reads CSAPGGAPYGYTF.

CDR3 in amino acids: CASRLFPGQGDEQYF. Partial CDR3 DNA: TGTGCCAGCAGGTTATTCCCGGGACAGGGCGACGAG. The V and J genes are TRBV6-2 or TRBV6-3 and TRBJ2-7, with 9 bases aligning to TRBD1. The CDR3 end is not reached by the read, which stops 3 residues before it; the germline J gene fills it in. The ends lost 6 bases at V and 5 bases at J; junction bases unmatched: 11. The germline V gene has CDR1 MNHEY and CDR2 SVGEGT. There are 15 residues in the CDR3.

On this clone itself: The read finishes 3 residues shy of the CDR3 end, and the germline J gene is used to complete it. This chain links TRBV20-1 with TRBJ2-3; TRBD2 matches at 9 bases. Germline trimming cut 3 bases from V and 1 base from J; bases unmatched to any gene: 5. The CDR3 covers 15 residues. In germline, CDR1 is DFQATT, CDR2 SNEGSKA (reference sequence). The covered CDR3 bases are TGCAGTGCTAGCCACAGCGGGGGGCGCACAGATACG. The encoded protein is CSASHSGGRTDT. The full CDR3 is CSASHSGGRTDTQYF.